Listed here are 31 T cell receptor beta chains from one sample, sequenced in a study of T cell responses to AZD1222 COVID-19 vaccine (dated by TCRdb to the early 2020s). This specimen's time point label, interpreted: baseline before first vaccination. The intended sense of this specimen's treatment or condition label: meningococcal conjugate vaccine given as trial control. Library creation used the immunoSEQ multiplex PCR assay. Imported from immuneACCESS, the table was reduced by TCRdb to in-frame sequences with V and J called. These copies leave out some clones; in studies compared against another copy, an unresolved V gene accounts for under half, and the cause of the remainder is not known. The sample has 100,000 to 150,000 clones on record, less than 95% of them singletons. The biggest ten clones account for around 4.5% of the sample. Source: peripheral blood, taken on day 0 of MenACWY control vaccination. The receptors derive from an adult in good health.

The chain joins TRBV28 to TRBJ1-2, with TRBD1 matching over 10 bases. From germline, CDR1 is MDHEN and CDR2 SYDVKM. The V segment lost 9 bases and the J segment 5 bases; nucleotides outside the gene matches: 12. The CDR3 consists of 15 residues. For the CDR3, the DNA is TGTGCCAGTATTACCCGGGACAGGGGAAAGTATGGCTACACCTTC. This sequence encodes CASITRDRGKYGYTF.

The chain recombines TRBV7-3 with TRBJ2-3; 9 nucleotides match TRBD1. The germline gives CDR1 SGHTA, CDR2 FQGTGA. This CDR3 has 14 residues. With V trimmed by 4 bases and J by 6 bases, 5 bases remained unmatched. CDR3 protein: CASSSGTGIDTQYF. Written as DNA, the CDR3 is TGTGCCAGCAGCTCCGGGACAGGGATTGATACGCAGTATTTT.

The V gene is TRBV23-1, the J gene TRBJ2-2; D ambiguous. TRBV23-1 is assigned to the ORF class and has an uncertain function. There are 12 residues in the CDR3. V shed 6 bases and J shed 1 base, with 3 bases lying between them. The CDR3 here is CASSRNTGELFF. The CDR3 region has the DNA TGCGCCAGCAGCCGGAACACCGGGGAGCTGTTTTTT.

In this sample, this clone turned up once. This chain joins TRBV14 and TRBJ2-5; D gene ambiguous. CDR3 length equals 15 residues. Deletions cut 1 base from V and 2 bases from J, with 11 bases between. Germline CDR1 SGHDN, CDR2 FVKESK. The CDR3 loop reads CASSQGIGTQETQYF. Here the CDR3 DNA reads TGTGCCAGCAGCCAAGGAATCGGCACTCAAGAGACCCAGTACTTC.

The chain uses TRBV2 and TRBJ2-3; 10 nucleotides line up with TRBD1. Looked up from germline, CDR1 is SNHLY and CDR2 is FYNNEI. The CDR3 consists of 15 residues. J gave up 5 bases and V 6 bases, and 8 bases lay outside the gene matches. The CDR3 DNA sequence: TGTGCCAGCAGGATGGGGGGACAGGGGAAAGATACGCAGTATTTT. Its protein product is CASRMGGQGKDTQYF.

The chain combines TRBV6-5 with TRBJ1-2; 8 nucleotides align to TRBD1. Germline CDR1 and CDR2: MNHEY and SVGAGI. This CDR3 is 14 amino acids long. The trim removed 4 bases at V and 7 bases at J, leaving 8 bases unmatched. Written as DNA, the CDR3 is TGTGCCAGCAGTTTCAGGGGGCCCCTGAGTGGCTACACCTTC. It encodes CASSFRGPLSGYTF.

This clone occurred a few times. The rearrangement links TRBV5-5 to TRBJ1-5, with D tentatively TRBD1 (5 bases). CDR1 is SGHKS, CDR2 YYEKEE, per germline (reference sequence). The CDR3 sequence is 15 residues long. V was cut by 2 bases and J by 0 bases, with 9 bases left in between. The CDR3 DNA follows: TGTGCCAGCAGCTTTGGGGGGGTTAGCAATCAGCCCCAGCATTTT. The encoded protein is CASSFGGVSNQPQHF. The variable domain in full, completed from reference TRBV5-5 and TRBJ1-5, reads DAGVTQSPTHLIKTRGQQVTLRCSPISGHKSVSWYQQVLGQGPQFIFQYYEKEERGRGNFPDRFSARQFPNYSSELNVNALLLGDSALYLCASSFGGVSNQPQHFGDGTRLSIL.

Of note for this clone: Sequence at one end of the junction differs from germline and may be a read error. V is TRBV28 and J is TRBJ2-7, with 12 bases matching TRBD1. The CDR3 runs 16 residues. CDR1 and CDR2 (germline): MDHEN, SYDVKM. The CDR3 DNA reads TGTGCCAGCAGTGGCCGGGACAGGGGGCCTTCTCCGGTGCCACAGTTC. This translates into CASSGRDRGPSPVPQF.

The sample holds one count of this clone. The chain couples TRBV9 to TRBJ1-4; D is ambiguous. The CDR3 consists of 15 residues. Germline V gene sequence: CDR1 SGDLS, CDR2 YYNGEE. V lost 2 bases and J lost 7, with 15 bases in between. The CDR3 loop is CASSVRPDKFEKLFF. CDR3 coding DNA: TGTGCCAGCAGCGTCCGGCCTGACAAATTTGAAAAACTGTTTTTT. The whole variable domain, filled in from reference TRBV9 and TRBJ1-4, reads DSGVTQTPKHLITATGQRVTLRCSPRSGDLSVYWYQQSLDQGLQFLIQYYNGEERAKGNILERFSAQQFPDLHSELNLSSLELGDSALYFCASSVRPDKFEKLFFGSGTQLSVL.

The rearrangement uses TRBV29-1 and TRBJ2-7, with D maybe TRBD1 (6 bases). The CDR3 totals 13 residues. The germline V and J ends were trimmed by 4 bases and 5 bases, with 15 bases remaining between them. Per the germline V gene, CDR1 is SQVTM and CDR2 is ANQGSEA. The CDR3 region is CSVVQGPMDEQYF. In DNA, the CDR3 is TGCAGCGTTGTCCAGGGGCCTATGGACGAGCAGTACTTC.

The chain employs TRBV7-9 and TRBJ2-2; TRBD2 matches at 7 bases. Unmatched junction bases numbered 10, after V lost 5 bases and J lost 4 bases. The CDR3 covers 16 residues. Germline V lookup: CDR1 SEHNR, CDR2 FQNEAQ (reference sequence). The CDR3 region has the DNA TGTGCCAGCAGCCTCTTGAGGGGCGGGGGCACCGGGGAGCTGTTTTTT. Translating gives CASSLLRGGGTGELFF.

This clone was counted a single time. This chain links TRBV3-1 (or the pseudogene TRBV3-2) with TRBJ2-2; no clear D gene. Trimming removed 4 bases from V and 4 bases from J, with 10 bases in between. The CDR3 is 14 residues long. The germline V gene encodes CDR1 LGHDT and CDR2 YNNKEL (reference sequence). CDR3 amino acids: CASSPRRFTGELFF. The CDR3 bases are TGTGCCAGCAGCCCAAGACGGTTCACCGGGGAGCTGTTTTTT.

The sample holds one count of this clone. The rearrangement links TRBV11-2 to TRBJ2-3; weak D call: TRBD2 (6 bases). Trimming left V 2 bases short and J 0 bases short, with 12 bases between. Germline lookup yields CDR1 SGHAT and CDR2 FQNNGV. CDR3 size: 16 residues. The CDR3 region is CASSLFRGLSTDTQYF. In DNA form, the CDR3 reads TGTGCCAGCAGCTTATTTCGGGGACTTAGCACAGATACGCAGTATTTT.

The V gene is TRBV10-3, the J gene TRBJ2-5; unclear D gene. Looked up from germline, CDR1 is ENHRY and CDR2 is SYGVKD. V was trimmed by 2 bases and J by 5 bases, leaving 3 bases between them. The CDR3 length is 11 residues. CDR3 sequence (DNA): TGTGCCATCAGTGAGAGGGAGACCCAGTACTTC. Its protein product is CAISERETQYF.

The V and J genes are TRBV5-1 and TRBJ2-1, with D possibly TRBD2 on 6 matching bases. V dropped 0 bases and J dropped 6 bases, with 16 bases sitting between them. Germline V lookup: CDR1 SGHRS, CDR2 YFSETQ. The CDR3 runs to 16 residues. Here the CDR3 reads CASSLGSRDSSNEQFF. In nucleotides, the CDR3 is TGCGCCAGCAGCTTGGGGTCTCGGGACTCATCCAATGAGCAGTTCTTC.

In nucleotides, the CDR3 is TGTGCCAGCTCACCCGACCACTCTGGAAACACCATATATTTT. It translates to CASSPDHSGNTIYF. The V call is TRBV18, the J call TRBJ1-3; D gene ambiguous. Germline CDR1 is KGHSH and CDR2 is LQKENI. The CDR3 length is 14 residues. Trimming cost V 3 bases and J 0 bases, with 6 bases left between them.

The genes are TRBV6-6 and TRBJ1-2; D gene ambiguous. CDR1 MNHNY and CDR2 SVGAGI come from the germline V gene (reference sequence). The CDR3 consists of 14 residues. Trimming cost V 5 bases and J 3 bases, with 13 bases left between them. CDR3 coding DNA: TGTGCCAGCAGTCCTCGGGAGGGATACTATGGCTACACCTTC. Translating gives CASSPREGYYGYTF.

The V gene is TRBV12-5, the J gene TRBJ1-3; TRBD1 matches at 7 bases. Germline V gene lookup returns CDR1 LGHNT and CDR2 FRNRAP. The CDR3 consists of 17 residues. Unmatched junction bases numbered 5, after V lost 0 bases and J lost 0 bases. The CDR3 coding sequence is TGTGCTAGTGGTTTGGTAACAGGGGCCCTCTCTGGAAACACCATATATTTT. Protein product: CASGLVTGALSGNTIYF.

This rearrangement joins TRBV5-6 to TRBJ2-5; 9 positions agree with TRBD2. The CDR3 runs 15 residues. The J segment lost 1 base and the V segment lost 4 bases, leaving 5 bases of the junction unmatched. Looked up from germline, CDR1 is SGHDT and CDR2 is YYEEEE. The CDR3 reads CASSRLTSGQETQYF. In DNA form, the CDR3 reads TGTGCCAGCAGCCGTCTGACTAGCGGCCAAGAGACCCAGTACTTC.

V and J are TRBV6-5 and TRBJ2-2, with D perhaps matching TRBD1 (5 bases). The CDR3 length is 15 residues. Trimming took off 7 bases at V and 0 bases at J, with 12 bases between the two ends. CDR1 MNHEY and CDR2 SVGAGI come from the germline V gene. The CDR3 sequence: CASNAGIANTGELFF. For the CDR3, the DNA is TGTGCCAGCAACGCAGGGATAGCGAACACCGGGGAGCTGTTTTTT.

This clone was seen once. The V and J genes are TRBV28 and TRBJ2-3; either TRBD1 or TRBD2 may supply D (5 bases each). Per germline, CDR1 MDHEN and CDR2 SYDVKM. The CDR3 is 16 amino acids. Trimming took off 5 bases at V and 3 bases at J, with 18 bases between the two ends. Here the CDR3 DNA reads TGTGCCAGCAGTCCCAGGCCAAATTGGGGGACAGATACGCAGTATTTT. Encoded protein: CASSPRPNWGTDTQYF. The whole variable domain, filled in from reference TRBV28 and TRBJ2-3, reads DVKVTQSSRYLVKRTGEKVFLECVQDMDHENMFWYRQDPGLGLRLIYFSYDVKMKEKGDIPEGYSVSREKKERFSLILESASTNQTSMYLCASSPRPNWGTDTQYFGPGTRLTVL.

The CDR3 coding sequence is TGTGCCAGCTCACCACCCGTGCTGAGGGATTATGGCTACACCTTC. It is translated as CASSPPVLRDYGYTF. V gene TRBV18 combines with J gene TRBJ1-2; D not resolved. There are 15 residues in the CDR3. Germline-derived CDR1 and CDR2 are KGHSH and LQKENI. Trimming stripped 0 bases from V and 5 bases from J, with 13 bases between.

This rearrangement joins TRBV5-1 to TRBJ2-3; 7 bases match TRBD1. Germline lookup yields CDR1 SGHRS and CDR2 YFSETQ. The junction had 6 bases not matched to a gene; V was cut back by 4 bases and J by 1 base. The CDR3 is 15 amino acids. CDR3 sequence: CASSTDRAGTDTQYF. The CDR3 nucleotides read TGCGCCAGCAGCACCGACAGGGCCGGCACAGATACGCAGTATTTT.

Turning to this clone: The limits of the CDR3 on the DNA are not certain, so only TCRdb's listed CDR3 is given. In the same sample, other DNA sequences code for this CDR3. The V call is TRBV30, the J call TRBJ2-1. The CDR3 extends over 14 residues, inclusive of both ends. Germline CDR1 GTSNPN, CDR2 SVGIG (reference sequence). The CDR3 here is CAWGWGSWINEQFF.

J is TRBJ2-7 and V is TRBV27; TRBD1 matches at 9 bases. V trimming: 4 bases; J trimming: 2 bases; junction bases outside the gene matches: 9. CDR3 size: 16 residues. Germline loops: CDR1 MNHEY, CDR2 SMNVEV (reference sequence). The CDR3: CASSSPRTGETYEQYF. The CDR3 bases are TGTGCCAGCAGTTCCCCCCGGACAGGGGAGACCTACGAGCAGTACTTC.

V is TRBV7-2 and J is TRBJ2-3, with 9 bases matching TRBD2. CDR3 length: 15 residues. CDR1 is SGHTA, CDR2 FQGNSA, per germline. V lost 6 bases and J lost 4; bases outside the gene matches: 8. DNA of the CDR3: TGTGCCAGCAGTCCTGCGGGACTAGCCGCAGATACGCAGTATTTT. It specifies CASSPAGLAADTQYF.

The J gene is TRBJ2-3, the V gene TRBV7-9; 8 bases line up with TRBD1. CDR1 and CDR2 from the germline V gene are SEHNR and FQNEAQ (reference sequence). The junction had 16 bases not matched to a gene; V was cut back by 5 bases and J by 3 bases. This CDR3 has 18 amino acids. Here the CDR3 DNA reads TGTGCCAGCAGCCCTCGAGGGCGGACAGGGCTTAGGACAGATACGCAGTATTTT. Protein product: CASSPRGRTGLRTDTQYF.

V gene TRBV6-6 combines with J gene TRBJ1-5, with D possibly TRBD1 on 5 matching bases. In germline, CDR1 is MNHNY, CDR2 SVGAGI (reference sequence). V gave up 5 bases and J gave up 0 bases, with 14 bases separating them. The CDR3 has 16 amino acids. In DNA, the CDR3 is TGTGCCAGCAGTCTACGGGGGTTAGATAGCAATCAGCCCCAGCATTTT. Protein sequence: CASSLRGLDSNQPQHF.

V usage is TRBV5-1 and J usage is TRBJ1-6; perhaps TRBD1 as D (5 bases). This CDR3 spans 14 amino acids. Per the germline V gene, CDR1 is SGHRS and CDR2 is YFSETQ. The V gene lost 0 bases and the J gene lost 8 bases, with 9 bases spanning the gap. CDR3 sequence: CASSLAWGDSPLHF. The CDR3 DNA reads as TGCGCCAGCAGCTTGGCCTGGGGGGATTCACCCCTCCACTTT.

The chain recombines TRBV28 with TRBJ2-7; D unclear. Germline V lookup: CDR1 MDHEN, CDR2 SYDVKM. The V end lost 6 bases, the J end lost 0 bases, and 15 bases lay between the germline ends. The CDR3 length is 15 residues. The CDR3 nucleotides are TGTGCCAGCAGCCCCGGCACAGCCAGCTCCTACGAGCAGTACGTC. Translated, it gives CASSPGTASSYEQYV.

The DNA for the CDR3 is TGTGCCAGCAGTTATGGCGGGACCTACGAGCAGTACGTC. Its translation: CASSYGGTYEQYV. J is TRBJ2-7 and V is TRBV6-2 or TRBV6-3, with D possibly matching TRBD2 (6 bases). V shed 3 bases and J shed 2 bases, with 8 bases lying between them. Germline lookup yields CDR1 MNHEY and CDR2 SVGEGT. The CDR3 consists of 13 residues.